These 3 T cell receptor beta chains originate from one sample sequenced in a study of T cell repertoires in cytomegalovirus infection. These receptors' antigens are unknown. One entry per CDR3 protein, called by TCRdb with MiXCR from the reads. The sample lists hundreds of thousands of distinct CDR3 sequences, 30% to 40% occurring once. The sample consisted of cultured PBMCs, taken from culture after CMV antigen stimulation. The receptor source for this set is a human donor in good health (CMV status not recorded). Some clones in this sample may be carry-over from other donors' samples.

This clonotype was counted many times. The chain recombines TRBV7-2 with TRBJ2-1; D unresolved. Trimming took 4 bases from V and 2 from J, leaving 3 bases between them. CDR3 size: 12 residues. Germline loops: CDR1 SGHTA, CDR2 FQGNSA. DNA of the CDR3: TGTGCCAGCAGCTCGACCTACAATGAGCAGTTCTTC. It specifies CASSSTYNEQFF. Supplemented by reference TRBV7-2 and TRBJ2-1, the full variable domain reads GAGVSQSPSNKVTEKGKDVELRCDPISGHTALYWYRQSLGQGLEFLIYFQGNSAPDKSGLPSDRFSAERTGGSVSTLTIQRTQQEDSAVYLCASSSTYNEQFFGPGTRLTVL.

This clonotype has ten or more counts. The chain recombines TRBV7-2 with TRBJ2-3, with TRBD2 matching 9 bases. V trimming: 1 base; J trimming: 1 base; junction bases outside the gene matches: 3. The CDR3 covers 16 residues. CDR1 SGHTA and CDR2 FQGNSA come from the germline V gene. CDR3 in amino acids: CASSLERGVGTDTQYF. DNA of the CDR3: TGTGCCAGCAGCTTAGAGCGGGGGGTGGGCACAGATACGCAGTATTTT.

This clonotype has just a few counts. The chain combines TRBV12-3 or TRBV12-4 with TRBJ1-2; 8 bases are shared with TRBD1. V was pared by 5 bases and J by 7 bases, with 6 bases of the junction left unmatched. The CDR3 covers 13 residues. Here the CDR3 reads CASSLTGGSGYTF. As DNA, the CDR3 is TGTGCCAGCAGTCTCACAGGGGGTAGTGGCTACACCTTC.